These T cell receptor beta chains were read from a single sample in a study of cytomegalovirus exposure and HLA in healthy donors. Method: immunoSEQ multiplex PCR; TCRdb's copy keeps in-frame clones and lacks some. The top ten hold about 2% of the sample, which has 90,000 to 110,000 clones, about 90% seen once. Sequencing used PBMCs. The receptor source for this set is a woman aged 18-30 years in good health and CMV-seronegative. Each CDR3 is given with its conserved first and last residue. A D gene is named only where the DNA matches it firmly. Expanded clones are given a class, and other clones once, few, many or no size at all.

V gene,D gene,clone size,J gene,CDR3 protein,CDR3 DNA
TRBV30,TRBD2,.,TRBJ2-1,CAWRTSGRGVEQFF,TGTGCCTGGAGAACTAGCGGGAGAGGCGTCGAGCAGTTCTTC
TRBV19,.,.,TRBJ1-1,CASSIVNTEAFF,TGTGCCAGTAGTATCGTGAACACTGAAGCTTTCTTT
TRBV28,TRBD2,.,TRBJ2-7,CASRIIAGGYEQYF,TGTGCCAGCAGGATAATAGCGGGAGGCTACGAGCAGTACTTC
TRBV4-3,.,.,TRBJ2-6,CASSQKQGSGANVLTF,TGCGCCAGCAGCCAGAAACAGGGTTCCGGGGCCAACGTCCTGACTTTC
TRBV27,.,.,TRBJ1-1,CASSLEGGGNTEAFF,TGTGCCAGCAGTTTAGAGGGTGGAGGGAACACTGAAGCTTTCTTT
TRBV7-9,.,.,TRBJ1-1,CASSLQGGNTEAFF,TGTGCCAGCAGCCTGCAAGGGGGGAACACTGAAGCTTTCTTT
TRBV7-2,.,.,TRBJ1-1,CASSVFLGTYTEAFF,TGTGCCAGCAGCGTCTTCCTCGGGACTTACACTGAAGCTTTCTTT
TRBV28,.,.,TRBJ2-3,CASSLGSPRGTDTQYF,TGTGCCAGCAGTTTAGGCAGCCCCCGCGGAACAGATACGCAGTATTTT
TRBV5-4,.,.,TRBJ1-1,CASSPQGRNTEAFF,TGTGCCAGCAGCCCACAGGGCCGTAACACTGAAGCTTTCTTT
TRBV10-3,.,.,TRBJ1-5,CAISEFRDNQPQHF,TGTGCCATCAGTGAGTTCAGGGACAATCAGCCCCAGCATTTT
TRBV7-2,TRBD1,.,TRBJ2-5,CASSADRGAETQYF,TGTGCCAGCAGCGCCGACAGGGGGGCAGAGACCCAGTACTTC
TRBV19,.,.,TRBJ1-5,CASSMTLWRGSNQPQHF,TGTGCCAGTAGTATGACGTTGTGGCGGGGTAGCAATCAGCCCCAGCATTTT
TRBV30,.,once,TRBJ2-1,CAWSPPSSYNEQFF,TGTGCCTGGAGTCCCCCCAGTTCCTACAATGAGCAGTTCTTC
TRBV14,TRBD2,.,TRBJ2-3,CASSPGLTITDTQYF,TGTGCCAGCAGCCCGGGACTAACGATCACAGATACGCAGTATTTT
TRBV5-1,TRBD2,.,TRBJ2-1,CASSRSGGGYNEQFF,TGCGCCAGCAGCCGTAGCGGGGGGGGTTACAATGAGCAGTTCTTC
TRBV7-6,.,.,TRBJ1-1,CASSSMGAMNTEAFF,TGTGCCAGCAGCTCTATGGGGGCAATGAACACTGAAGCTTTCTTT
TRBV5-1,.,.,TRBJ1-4,CASSYGIQGRKLFF,TGCGCCAGCAGCTATGGTATACAGGGCAGAAAACTGTTTTTT
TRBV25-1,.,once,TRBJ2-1,CASSPPGLGNEQFF,TGTGCCAGCAGTCCACCGGGACTCGGAAATGAGCAGTTCTTC
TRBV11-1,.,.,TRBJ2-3,CASSLAGAPDTQYF,TGTGCCAGCAGCTTAGCGGGAGCCCCGGATACGCAGTATTTT
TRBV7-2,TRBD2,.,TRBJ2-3,CASSRGGITDTQYF,TGTGCCAGCAGTCGGGGGGGGATCACAGATACGCAGTATTTT
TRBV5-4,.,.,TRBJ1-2,CASNLQGVDGYTF,TGTGCCAGCAATCTCCAAGGGGTAGATGGCTACACCTTC
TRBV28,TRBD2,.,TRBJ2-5,CASSPLAGGLRETQYF,TGTGCCAGCAGCCCACTAGCGGGGGGGCTTCGAGAGACCCAGTACTTC
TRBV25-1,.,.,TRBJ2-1,CASSDRQAGYNEQFF,TGTGCCAGCAGTGATCGCCAGGCGGGCTATAATGAGCAGTTCTTC
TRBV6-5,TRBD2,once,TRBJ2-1,CASSSSGGAYEQFF,TGTGCCAGCAGTAGTAGCGGGGGGGCCTATGAGCAGTTCTTC
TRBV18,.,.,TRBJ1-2,CASSPRGYGYTF,TGTGCCAGCTCACCGCGGGGGTATGGCTACACCTTC
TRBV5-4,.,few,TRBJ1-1,CASSGEGPEAFF,TGTGCCAGCAGTGGGGAGGGGCCCGAAGCTTTCTTT
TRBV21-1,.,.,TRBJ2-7,CASSREGQYYEQYF,TGTGCCAGCAGCAGGGAAGGACAGTACTACGAGCAGTACTTC
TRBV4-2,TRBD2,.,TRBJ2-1,CASSQDPSGYNEQFF,TGTGCCAGCAGCCAAGATCCTAGCGGCTACAATGAGCAGTTCTTC
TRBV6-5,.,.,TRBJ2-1,CASSPSRGTNNEQFF,TGTGCCAGCAGCCCGTCCCGCGGGACCAACAATGAGCAGTTCTTC
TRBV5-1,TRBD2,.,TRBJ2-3,CASEREGHITDTQYF,TGCGCCAGCGAGCGGGAGGGCCATATCACAGATACGCAGTATTTT
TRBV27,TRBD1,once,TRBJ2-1,CASSRSRGLNEQFF,TGTGCCAGCAGTCGGTCCAGGGGGCTAAATGAGCAGTTCTTC
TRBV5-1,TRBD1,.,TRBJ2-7,CASSHGTGGGEQYF,TGCGCCAGCAGTCATGGGACAGGAGGAGGCGAGCAGTACTTC
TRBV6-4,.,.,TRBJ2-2,CASSDGLPTGELFF,TGTGCCAGCAGTGATGGGCTCCCCACCGGGGAGCTGTTTTTT
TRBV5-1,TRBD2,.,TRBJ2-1,CASSWTSGKRGPHNEQFF,TGCGCCAGCAGCTGGACTAGCGGGAAGAGGGGTCCTCACAATGAGCAGTTCTTC
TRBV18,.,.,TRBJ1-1,CASSPRHPRQNTEAFF,TGTGCCAGCTCACCACGACACCCGAGACAGAACACTGAAGCTTTCTTT
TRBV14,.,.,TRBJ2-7,CASSTGVNYEQYF,TGTGCCAGCAGCACCGGGGTAAACTACGAGCAGTACTTC
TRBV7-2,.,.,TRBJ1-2,CASSIRMSQGNYGYTF,TGTGCCAGCAGCATTAGGATGTCTCAGGGGAACTATGGCTACACCTTC
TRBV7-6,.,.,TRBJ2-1,CASSLGQGIGNEQFF,TGTGCCAGCAGCTTGGGGCAGGGGATCGGCAATGAGCAGTTCTTC
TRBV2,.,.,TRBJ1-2,CASSGGGGVNYGYTF,TGTGCCAGCAGTGGGGGGGGCGGGGTAAACTATGGCTACACCTTC
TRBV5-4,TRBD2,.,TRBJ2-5,CASRLAGGPKTQYF,TGTGCCAGCAGGTTAGCGGGGGGGCCGAAGACCCAGTACTTC